This TCR beta chain was captured by sequencing in a study of cytomegalovirus exposure and HLA in healthy donors. For the study at large: It was reported in a later analysis that the same platform had been used for the 120 or so validation repertoires as for the 666 first-cohort repertoires.

Study-level points and caveats: Subsequent analysis found a tendency for first-cohort TCR clusters to co-occur within the 95 to 150 validation repertoires. It was confirmed in vitro that a few of the CMV-associated chains were specific for CMV antigens.

Using immunoSEQ multiplex PCR, the repertoire was profiled, and TCRdb retains in-frame clones only, with some absent. The sample carries about 110,000 clones, approximately 89% recorded once. This CDR3 region has 15 residues. J gave up 2 bases and V 5 bases, and 7 bases lay outside the gene matches. The V gene's germline CDR1 is MDHEN and CDR2 SYDVKM. In regard to this clone: Antigen specificity is unknown.

This sequence joins TRBV28 and TRBJ2-3, with TRBD1 identical over 7 bases. The sequenced material came from PBMCs. The clonotype comes from a woman aged 18-35 years in good health and CMV-seronegative. In DNA form, the CDR3 reads TGTGCCAGCAGTCAACAGGGGAGTTACACAGATACGCAGTATTTT. This sequence encodes CASSQQGSYTDTQYF.